This T cell receptor (beta chain) was sequenced for a study of blood T cell repertoires in COVID-19. This table comes from immunoSEQ multiplex PCR, and its TCRdb copy is limited to in-frame clones, with some not included. The table shows about 90,000 clones, with about 80% occurring only once. In its sample, this clone was seen a few times. Germline V gives CDR1 SGDLS, CDR2 YYNGEE. Deletions cut 3 bases from V and 0 bases from J, with 13 bases between. CDR3 length: 16 amino acids. The V and J genes are TRBV9 and TRBJ1-3; D gene ambiguous. The sample consisted of peripheral blood. The sequence was obtained from a woman between 65 and 79 years old with acute or convalescent COVID-19. DNA for the CDR3: TGTGCCAGCAGCGCCGAACAGCTTTACTCTGGAAACACCATATATTTT. This sequence encodes CASSAEQLYSGNTIYF.